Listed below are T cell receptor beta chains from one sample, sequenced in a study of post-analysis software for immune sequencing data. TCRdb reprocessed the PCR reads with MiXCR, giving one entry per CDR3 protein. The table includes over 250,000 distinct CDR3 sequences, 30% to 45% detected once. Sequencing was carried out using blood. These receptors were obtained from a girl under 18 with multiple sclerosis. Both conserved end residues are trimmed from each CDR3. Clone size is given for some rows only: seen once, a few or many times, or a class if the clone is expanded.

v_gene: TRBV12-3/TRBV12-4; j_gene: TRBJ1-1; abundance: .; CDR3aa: ASRDTRWLNTEAF
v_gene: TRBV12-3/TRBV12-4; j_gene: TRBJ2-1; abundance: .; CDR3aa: ASSSLPWFEQF
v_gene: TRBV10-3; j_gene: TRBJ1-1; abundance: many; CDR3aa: AIRGTGHTLVAF
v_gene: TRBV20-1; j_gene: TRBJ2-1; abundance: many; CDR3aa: SARALGTMGNEQF
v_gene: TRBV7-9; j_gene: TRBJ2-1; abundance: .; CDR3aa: ASRLGGESSEQF
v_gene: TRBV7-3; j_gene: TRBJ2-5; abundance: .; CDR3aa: ASSPSGGTQETQY
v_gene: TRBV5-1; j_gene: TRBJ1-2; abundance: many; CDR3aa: ASSLAGEGYGYT
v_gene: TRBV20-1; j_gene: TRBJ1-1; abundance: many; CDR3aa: SARDAGQGRTEAF
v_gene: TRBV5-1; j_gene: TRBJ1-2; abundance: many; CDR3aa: ASSLAGGDLGGYT
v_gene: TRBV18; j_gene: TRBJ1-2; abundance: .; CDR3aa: ASSSADGRACYT
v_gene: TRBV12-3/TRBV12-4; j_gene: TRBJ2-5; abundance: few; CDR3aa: ASSLRLAGPPYNEQY
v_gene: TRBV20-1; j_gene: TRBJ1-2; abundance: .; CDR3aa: SAPRSSDYGYT
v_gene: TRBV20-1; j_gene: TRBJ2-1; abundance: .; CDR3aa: SALPDGYNEQF
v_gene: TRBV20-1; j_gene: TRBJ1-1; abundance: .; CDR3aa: SARVWREAGGYRMNAEAF
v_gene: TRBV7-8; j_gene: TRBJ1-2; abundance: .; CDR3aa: ASSPPHT
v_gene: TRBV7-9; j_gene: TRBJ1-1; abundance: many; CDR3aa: ASSTRVGDTEAF
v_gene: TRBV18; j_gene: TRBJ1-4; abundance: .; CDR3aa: ASSPQGFFEKLF
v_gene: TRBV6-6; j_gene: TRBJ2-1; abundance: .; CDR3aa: ASRDRPGDSEQF
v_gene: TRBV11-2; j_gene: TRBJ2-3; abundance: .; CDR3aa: ASRPVGRADTQY
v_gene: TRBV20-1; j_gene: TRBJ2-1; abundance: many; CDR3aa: SARPGLAGEAGF
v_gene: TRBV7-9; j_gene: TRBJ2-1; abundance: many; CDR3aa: ASSLVVRNEQF
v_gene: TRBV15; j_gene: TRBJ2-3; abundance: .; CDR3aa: ATSSRYGDTQY
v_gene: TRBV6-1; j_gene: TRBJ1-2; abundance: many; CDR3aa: ASTERDLSGYT
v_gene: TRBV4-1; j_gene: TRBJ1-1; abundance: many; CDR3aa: ASSRLTGDEAF
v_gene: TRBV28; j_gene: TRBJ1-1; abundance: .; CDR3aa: AGSLGIEAF
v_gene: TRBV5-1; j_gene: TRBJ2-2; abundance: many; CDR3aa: ASSLGPTGAGELF
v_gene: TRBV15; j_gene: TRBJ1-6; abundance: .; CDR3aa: ATSRGRNSPLH
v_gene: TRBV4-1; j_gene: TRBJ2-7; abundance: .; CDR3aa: ASSQGTSGPYEQY
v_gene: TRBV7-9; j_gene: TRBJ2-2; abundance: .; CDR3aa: ASSSLRSGLNTGELF
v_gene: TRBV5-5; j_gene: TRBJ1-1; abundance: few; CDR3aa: ASSLGHNTEAF
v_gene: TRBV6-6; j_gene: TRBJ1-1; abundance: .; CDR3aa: ASIGGIEAF
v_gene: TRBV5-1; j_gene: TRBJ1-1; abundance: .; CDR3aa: ASSLGGGSGTEAF
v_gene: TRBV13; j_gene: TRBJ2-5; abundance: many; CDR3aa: ASSLDYQETQY
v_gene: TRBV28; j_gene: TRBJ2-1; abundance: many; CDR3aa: ASSSTGAQYNEQF
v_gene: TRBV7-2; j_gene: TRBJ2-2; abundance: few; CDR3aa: ASSLPMDNGELF
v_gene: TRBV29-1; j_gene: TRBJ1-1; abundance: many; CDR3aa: SASAGQYTEAF